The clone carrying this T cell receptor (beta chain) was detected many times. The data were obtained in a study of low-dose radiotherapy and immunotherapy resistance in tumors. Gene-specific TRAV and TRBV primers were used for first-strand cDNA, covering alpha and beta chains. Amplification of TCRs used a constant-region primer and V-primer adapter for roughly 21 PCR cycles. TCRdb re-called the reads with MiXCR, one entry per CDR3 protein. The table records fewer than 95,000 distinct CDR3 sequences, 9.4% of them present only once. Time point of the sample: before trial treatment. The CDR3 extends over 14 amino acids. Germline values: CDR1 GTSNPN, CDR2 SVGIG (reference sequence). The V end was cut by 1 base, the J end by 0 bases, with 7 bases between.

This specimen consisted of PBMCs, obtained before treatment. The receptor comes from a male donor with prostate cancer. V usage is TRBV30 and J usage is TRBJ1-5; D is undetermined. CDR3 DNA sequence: TGTGCCTGGAGTGCCGGCACTAGCAATCAGCCCCAGCATTTT. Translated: CAWSAGTSNQPQHF.